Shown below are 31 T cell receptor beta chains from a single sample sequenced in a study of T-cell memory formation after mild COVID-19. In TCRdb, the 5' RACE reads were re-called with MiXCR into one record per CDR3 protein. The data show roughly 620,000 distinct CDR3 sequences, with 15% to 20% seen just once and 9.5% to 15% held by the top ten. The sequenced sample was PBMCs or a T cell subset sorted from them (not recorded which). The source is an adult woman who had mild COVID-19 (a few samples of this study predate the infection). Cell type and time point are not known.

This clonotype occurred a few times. The DNA for the CDR3 is TGTGCCAGCAGGGTAGCGGGAGTGACGGGTTACAATGAGCAGTTCTTC. This codes for CASRVAGVTGYNEQFF. This sequence joins TRBV12-3 or TRBV12-4 and TRBJ2-1; TRBD2 agrees at 9 bases. There are 16 residues in the CDR3. Unmatched junction bases numbered 10, after V lost 6 bases and J lost 4 bases.

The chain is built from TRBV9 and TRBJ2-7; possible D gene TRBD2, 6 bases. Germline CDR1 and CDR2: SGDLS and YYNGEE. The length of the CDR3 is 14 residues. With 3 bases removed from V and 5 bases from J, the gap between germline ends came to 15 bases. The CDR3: CASSGGSSDHEQYF. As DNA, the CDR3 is TGTGCCAGCAGCGGAGGTTCTAGCGACCACGAGCAGTACTTC.

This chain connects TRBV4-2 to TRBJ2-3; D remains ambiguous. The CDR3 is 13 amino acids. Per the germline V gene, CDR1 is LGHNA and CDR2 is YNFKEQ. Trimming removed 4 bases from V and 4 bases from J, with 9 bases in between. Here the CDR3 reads CASSPWGPDTQYF. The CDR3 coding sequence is TGTGCCAGCAGCCCGTGGGGTCCAGATACGCAGTATTTT.

CDR3 nucleotide sequence: TGTGCCAGCAGCCAAGAAGAAGGGTCCTACGAGCAGTACTTC. Translating it yields CASSQEEGSYEQYF. V is TRBV4-2 and J is TRBJ2-7; D is uncertain. Germline CDR1 reads LGHNA; CDR2 reads YNFKEQ. The length of the CDR3 is 14 residues. V was pared by 0 bases and J by 1 base, with 7 bases between.

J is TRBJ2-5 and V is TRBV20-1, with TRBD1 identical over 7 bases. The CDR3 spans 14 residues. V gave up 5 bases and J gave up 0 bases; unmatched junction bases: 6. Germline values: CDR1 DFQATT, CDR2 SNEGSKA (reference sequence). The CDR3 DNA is TGCAGTGCTGGGGTGACAGGGAACCAAGAGACCCAGTACTTC. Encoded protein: CSAGVTGNQETQYF.

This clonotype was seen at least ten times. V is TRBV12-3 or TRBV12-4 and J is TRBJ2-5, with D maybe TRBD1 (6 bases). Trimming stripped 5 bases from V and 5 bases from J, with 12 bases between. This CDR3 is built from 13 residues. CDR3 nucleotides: TGTGCCAGCAGTCCTTCCCAGGGGGAGACCCAGTACTTC. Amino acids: CASSPSQGETQYF.

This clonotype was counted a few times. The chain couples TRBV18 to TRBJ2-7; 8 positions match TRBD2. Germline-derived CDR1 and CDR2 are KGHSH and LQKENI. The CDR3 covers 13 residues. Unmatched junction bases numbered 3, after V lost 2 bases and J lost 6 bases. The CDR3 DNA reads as TGTGCCAGCTCACCAGGCGGGGGGCTCGAGCAGTACTTC. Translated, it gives CASSPGGGLEQYF.

The CDR3 here is CASSHRDRTTDTQYF. The CDR3 nucleotides are TGCGCCAGCAGCCACCGGGACAGAACAACAGATACGCAGTATTTT. This rearrangement joins TRBV5-1 to TRBJ2-3; 7 nucleotides match TRBD1. V was clipped by 4 bases and J by 3 bases; unmatched bases: 8. Germline assignment: CDR1 SGHRS and CDR2 YFSETQ. The CDR3 sequence is 15 residues long.

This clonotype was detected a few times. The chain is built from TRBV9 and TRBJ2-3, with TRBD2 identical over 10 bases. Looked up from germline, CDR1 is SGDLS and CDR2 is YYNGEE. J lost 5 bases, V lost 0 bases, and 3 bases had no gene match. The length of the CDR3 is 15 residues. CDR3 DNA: TGTGCCAGCAGCGTAGATACTAGCGGGGTAGATACGCAGTATTTT. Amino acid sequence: CASSVDTSGVDTQYF.

The DNA for the CDR3 is TGTGCCAGCAGCCGGGACAGGGTTGGGAATCAGCCCCAGCATTTT. Amino acid sequence: CASSRDRVGNQPQHF. The V gene is TRBV12-3 or TRBV12-4, the J gene TRBJ1-5, with TRBD1 matching 9 bases. The CDR3 has 15 residues. Trimming removed 6 bases from V and 4 bases from J; junction bases left unmatched: 7.

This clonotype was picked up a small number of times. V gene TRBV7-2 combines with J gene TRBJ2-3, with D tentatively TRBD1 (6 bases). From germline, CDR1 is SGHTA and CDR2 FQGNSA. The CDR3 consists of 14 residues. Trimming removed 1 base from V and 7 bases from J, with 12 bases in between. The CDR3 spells CASSLEDRTHTQYF. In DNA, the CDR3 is TGTGCCAGCAGCTTAGAGGACAGAACCCATACGCAGTATTTT.

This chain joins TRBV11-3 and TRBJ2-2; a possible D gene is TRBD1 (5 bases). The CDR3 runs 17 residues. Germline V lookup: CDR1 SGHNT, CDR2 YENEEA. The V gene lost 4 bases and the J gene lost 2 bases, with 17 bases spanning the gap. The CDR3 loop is CASSSYLRQLNTGELFF. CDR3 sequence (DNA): TGTGCCAGCAGCTCATATCTTAGACAGCTAAACACCGGGGAGCTGTTTTTT. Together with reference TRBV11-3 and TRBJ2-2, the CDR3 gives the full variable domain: EAGVVQSPRYKIIEKKQPVAFWCNPISGHNTLYWYLQNLGQGPELLIRYENEEAVDDSQLPKDRFSAERLKGVDSTLKIQPAELGDSAVYLCASSSYLRQLNTGELFFGEGSRLTVL.

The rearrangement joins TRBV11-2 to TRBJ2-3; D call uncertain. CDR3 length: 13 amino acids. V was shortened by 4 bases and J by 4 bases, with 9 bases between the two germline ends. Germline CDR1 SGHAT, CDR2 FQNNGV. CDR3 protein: CASSSSRSDTQYF. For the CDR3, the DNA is TGTGCCAGCAGCTCCTCCCGGTCAGATACGCAGTATTTT.

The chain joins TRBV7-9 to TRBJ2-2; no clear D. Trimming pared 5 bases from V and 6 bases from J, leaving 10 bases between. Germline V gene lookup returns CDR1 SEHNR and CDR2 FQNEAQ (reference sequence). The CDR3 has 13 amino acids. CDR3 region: CASSPMSAGELFF. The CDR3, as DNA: TGTGCCAGCAGCCCGATGTCCGCCGGGGAGCTGTTTTTT.

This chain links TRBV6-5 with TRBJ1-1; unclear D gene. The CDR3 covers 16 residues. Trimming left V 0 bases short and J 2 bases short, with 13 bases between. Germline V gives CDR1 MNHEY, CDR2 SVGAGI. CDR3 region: CASSYSVNGFNTEAFF. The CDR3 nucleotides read TGTGCCAGCAGTTACTCAGTTAACGGATTCAACACTGAAGCTTTCTTT.

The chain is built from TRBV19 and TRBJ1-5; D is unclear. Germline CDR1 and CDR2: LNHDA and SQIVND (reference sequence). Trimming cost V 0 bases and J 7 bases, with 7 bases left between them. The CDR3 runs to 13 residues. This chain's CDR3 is CASSIERYQPQHF. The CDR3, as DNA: TGTGCCAGTAGTATAGAAAGATACCAGCCCCAGCATTTT. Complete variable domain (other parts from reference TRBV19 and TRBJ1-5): DGGITQSPKYLFRKEGQNVTLSCEQNLNHDAMYWYRQDPGQGLRLIYYSQIVNDFQKGDIAEGYSVSREKKESFPLTVTSAQKNPTAFYLCASSIERYQPQHFGDGTRLSIL.

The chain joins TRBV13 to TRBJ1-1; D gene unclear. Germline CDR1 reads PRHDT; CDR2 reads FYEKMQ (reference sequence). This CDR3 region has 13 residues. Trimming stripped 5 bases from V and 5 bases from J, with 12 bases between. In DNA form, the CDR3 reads TGTGCCAGCAGCGCCGTAGCGGGGACTGAAGCTTTCTTT. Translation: CASSAVAGTEAFF.

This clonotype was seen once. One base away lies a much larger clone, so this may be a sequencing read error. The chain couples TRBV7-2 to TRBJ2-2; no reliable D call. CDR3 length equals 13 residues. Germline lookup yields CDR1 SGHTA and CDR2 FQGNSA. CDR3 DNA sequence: TGTGCCAGAAGCTTAGAAGTCTCCGGGGAGCTGTTTTTT. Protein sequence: CARSLEVSGELFF.

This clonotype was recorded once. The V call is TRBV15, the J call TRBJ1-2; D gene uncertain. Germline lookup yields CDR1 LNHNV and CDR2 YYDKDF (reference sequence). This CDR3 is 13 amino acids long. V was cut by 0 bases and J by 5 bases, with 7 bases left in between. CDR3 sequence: CATSRDFAYGYTF. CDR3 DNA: TGTGCCACCAGCAGAGATTTTGCGTATGGCTACACCTTC.

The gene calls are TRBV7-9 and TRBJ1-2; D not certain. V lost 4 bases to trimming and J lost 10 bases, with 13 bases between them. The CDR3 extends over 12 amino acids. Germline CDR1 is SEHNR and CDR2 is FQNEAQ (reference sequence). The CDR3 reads CASSSQGRFYTF. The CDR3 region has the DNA TGTGCCAGCAGCTCACAAGGGCGGTTCTACACCTTC.

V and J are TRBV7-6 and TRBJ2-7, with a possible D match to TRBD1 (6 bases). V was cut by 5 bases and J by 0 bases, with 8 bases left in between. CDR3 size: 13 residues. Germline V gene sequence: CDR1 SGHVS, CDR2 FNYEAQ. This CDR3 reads CASSVQGSYEQYF. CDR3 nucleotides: TGTGCCAGCAGCGTACAGGGCTCCTACGAGCAGTACTTC.

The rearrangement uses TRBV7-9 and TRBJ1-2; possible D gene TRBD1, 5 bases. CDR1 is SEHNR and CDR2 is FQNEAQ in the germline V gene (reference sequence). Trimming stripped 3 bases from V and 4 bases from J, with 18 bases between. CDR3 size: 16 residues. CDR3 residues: CASSLGTAGFSYGYTF. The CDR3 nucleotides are TGTGCCAGCAGCTTGGGGACGGCGGGTTTCTCCTATGGCTACACCTTC.

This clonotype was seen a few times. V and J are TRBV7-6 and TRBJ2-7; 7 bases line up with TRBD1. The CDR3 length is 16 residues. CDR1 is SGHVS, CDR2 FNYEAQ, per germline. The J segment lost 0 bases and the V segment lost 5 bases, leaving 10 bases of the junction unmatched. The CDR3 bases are TGTGCCAGCAGCCCCAGAGACAGGGCAGTCTCCTACGAGCAGTACTTC. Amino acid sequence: CASSPRDRAVSYEQYF.

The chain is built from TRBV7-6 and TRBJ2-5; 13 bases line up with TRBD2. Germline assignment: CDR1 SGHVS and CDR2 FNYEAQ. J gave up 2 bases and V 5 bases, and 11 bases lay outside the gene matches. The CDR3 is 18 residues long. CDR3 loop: CASSHGTSGMGLQETQYF. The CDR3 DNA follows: TGTGCCAGCAGCCACGGGACTAGCGGGATGGGGCTACAAGAGACCCAGTACTTC.

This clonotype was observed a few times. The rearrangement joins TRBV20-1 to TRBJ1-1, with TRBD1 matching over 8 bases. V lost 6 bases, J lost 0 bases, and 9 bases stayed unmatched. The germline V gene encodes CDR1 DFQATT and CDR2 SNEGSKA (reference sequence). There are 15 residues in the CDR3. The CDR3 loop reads CSARKGTGLNTEAFF. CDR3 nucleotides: TGCAGTGCCAGAAAAGGGACAGGCCTGAACACTGAAGCTTTCTTT.

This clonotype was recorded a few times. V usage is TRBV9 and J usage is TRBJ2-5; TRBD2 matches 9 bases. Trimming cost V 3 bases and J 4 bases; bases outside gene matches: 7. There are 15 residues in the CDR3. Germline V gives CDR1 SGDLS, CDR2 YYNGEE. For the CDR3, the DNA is TGTGCCAGCAGCGCCCAGAGCGGGAGGCTAGAGACCCAGTACTTC. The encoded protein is CASSAQSGRLETQYF.

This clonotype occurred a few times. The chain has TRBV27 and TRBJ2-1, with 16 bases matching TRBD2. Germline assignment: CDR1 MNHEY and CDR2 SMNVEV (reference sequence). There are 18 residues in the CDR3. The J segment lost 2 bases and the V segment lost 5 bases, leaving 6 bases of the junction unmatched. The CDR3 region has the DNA TGTGCCAGCAGTCTCCCGGGACTAGCGGGAGGGCCCTACAATGAGCAGTTCTTC. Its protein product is CASSLPGLAGGPYNEQFF.

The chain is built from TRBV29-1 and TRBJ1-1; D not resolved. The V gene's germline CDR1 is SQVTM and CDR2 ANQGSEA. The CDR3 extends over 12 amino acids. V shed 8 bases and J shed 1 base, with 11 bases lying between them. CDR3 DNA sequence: TGCAGCACGAGGGATGGGAACACTGAAGCTTTCTTT. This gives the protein CSTRDGNTEAFF. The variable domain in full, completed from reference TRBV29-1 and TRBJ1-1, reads SAVISQKPSRDICQRGTSLTIQCQVDSQVTMMFWYRQQPGQSLTLIATANQGSEATYESGFVIDKFPISRPNLTFSTLTVSNMSPEDSSIYLCSTRDGNTEAFFGQGTRLTVV.

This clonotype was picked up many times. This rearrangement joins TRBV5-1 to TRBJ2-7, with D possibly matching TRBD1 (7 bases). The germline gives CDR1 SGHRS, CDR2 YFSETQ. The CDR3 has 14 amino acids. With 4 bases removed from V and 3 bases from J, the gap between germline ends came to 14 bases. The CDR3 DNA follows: TGCGCCAGCAGCACGGGGGACAGCCGCTACGAGCAGTACTTC. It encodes CASSTGDSRYEQYF. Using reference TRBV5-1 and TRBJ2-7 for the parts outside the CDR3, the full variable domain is KAGVTQTPRYLIKTRGQQVTLSCSPISGHRSVSWYQQTPGQGLQFLFEYFSETQRNKGNFPGRFSGRQFSNSRSEMNVSTLELGDSALYLCASSTGDSRYEQYFGPGTRLTVT.

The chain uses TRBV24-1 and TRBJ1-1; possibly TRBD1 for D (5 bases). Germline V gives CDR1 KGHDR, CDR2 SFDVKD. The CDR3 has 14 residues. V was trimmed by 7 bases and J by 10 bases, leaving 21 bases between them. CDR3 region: CATRTGTTESAAFF. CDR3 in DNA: TGTGCCACCAGAACGGGGACGACGGAGAGTGCAGCTTTCTTT.

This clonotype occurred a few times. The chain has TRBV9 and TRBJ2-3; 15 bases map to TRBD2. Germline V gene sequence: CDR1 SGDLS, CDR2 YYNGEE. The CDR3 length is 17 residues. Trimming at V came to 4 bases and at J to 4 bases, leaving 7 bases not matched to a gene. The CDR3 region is CASSPGLAGGRADTQYF. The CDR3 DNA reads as TGTGCCAGCAGCCCCGGACTAGCGGGGGGGAGGGCAGATACGCAGTATTTT.